This T cell receptor (beta chain) was identified during a study of shared clonotypes between healthy human individuals. This CDR3 comprises 14 residues. The germline V gene has CDR1 SGHNT and CDR2 YYREEE (reference sequence). V lost 2 bases to trimming and J lost 2 bases; unmatched junction nucleotides: 2. Whole-study results and caveats: For naive CD4 cells, roughly 5.5% of clonotypes were shared across a few donors. Represented diversity (both genetic and exposure-history) was limited by the small number of donors. Apart from blood, nothing was sampled; tissue repertoires likely differ. Naive subsets, compared against memory subsets, generally had larger estimated richness values.

Clones were read by immunoSEQ multiplex PCR, and TCRdb kept only the in-frame ones, dropping some. This sample has hundreds of thousands of clones; 98% occur once, and the top ten carry approximately 0.33%. On this clone: The target antigen is unknown.

Positively selected for CCR7, the CD45RO-negative cells used as naive CD8 cells excluded terminally differentiated effector memory CD45RA+ cells. Sample: naive CD8+ T cells sorted from blood. This TCR was sampled from a man aged 25 to 40 in good health. This sequence joins TRBV5-4 and TRBJ2-7; 9 nucleotides line up with TRBD1. CDR3: CASSFGTGTYEQYF. DNA for the CDR3: TGTGCCAGCAGCTTCGGGACAGGGACCTACGAGCAGTACTTC.